Included here is one TCR beta chain sequence, with context. Original methodology: From reference gene primer amplification, estimates of nucleated cell counts were derived. The table came from immunoSEQ multiplex PCR; TCRdb's copy has only in-frame clones and leaves some out. For V, J and clone size, that table is used; D and trimming come from the DNA. Of a few hundred thousand clones listed, roughly four fifths were seen once; the top ten hold 3% to 3.5%. This specimen belongs to a study of blood T cell repertoires in COVID-19. Study summary: There were acute and convalescent COVID-19 samples, and they came from the United States, Italy and Spain. Sources were T cells, B-cell-depleted T cells, or PBMCs; the material itself was cDNA or gDNA.

CDR1 and CDR2 from the germline V gene are SGHTA and FQGTGA. V shed 5 bases, J shed 2 bases, and the junction held 8 bases outside the gene matches. The length of the CDR3 is 17 residues. The specimen was peripheral blood. The genes are TRBV7-3 and TRBJ2-5; 13 nucleotides match TRBD2. The origin of this receptor is a woman in her 30s who had recovered from COVID-19. The DNA for the CDR3 is TGTGCCAGCAGCCGGGGGACTAGCGGGATATTTCAAGAGACCCAGTACTTC. This encodes CASSRGTSGIFQETQYF.